The sequence of this TCR beta chain was determined in a study of blood T cell repertoires in COVID-19. The CDR3 consists of 14 residues. V was clipped by 3 bases and J by 5 bases, with 14 bases between them. Germline V CDR1 and CDR2: SGHRS, YFSETQ. Generated by immunoSEQ multiplex PCR, the TCRdb table keeps only in-frame clones and is missing some. The repertoire has around 250,000 clones, 80% to 85% of them found once; the top ten carry 1.5%. The clonotype originates from a woman in her thirties or forties who had recovered from COVID-19. This sequence joins TRBV5-1 and TRBJ1-1, with D uncertain. Sequencing was carried out using peripheral blood. Written as DNA, the CDR3 is TGCGCCAGCAGCTCCGGGAGCTTGGGGACTGAAGCTTTCTTT. Its protein is CASSSGSLGTEAFF.